These 11 T cell receptor beta chains originate from one sample sequenced in a study of blood T cell repertoires in COVID-19. Assay used: immunoSEQ multiplex PCR; TCRdb lists only in-frame clones, some missing. The data show 250,000 or so clones, with about 91% seen just once and roughly 4.8% held by the top ten. The sample comprised peripheral blood. These receptors all come from a middle-aged woman who had recovered from COVID-19.

In regard to this clone: The junction departs from the called germline gene at one end, perhaps through a read error. V and J are TRBV10-1 and TRBJ2-1; TRBD2 might be the D (5 bases). Germline CDR1 is WNHNN and CDR2 is SYGVQD (reference sequence). This CDR3 comprises 12 residues. Here the CDR3 reads CASGDYYNEQFF. The CDR3 coding sequence is TGCGCCAGCGGTGACTATTACAATGAGCAGTTCTTC.

The V call is TRBV11-2, the J call TRBJ2-5; 11 bases align to TRBD1. Trimming cost V 5 bases and J 2 bases; bases outside gene matches: 7. Germline V gives CDR1 SGHAT, CDR2 FQNNGV. The CDR3 is 16 residues long. The CDR3 coding sequence is TGTGCCAGCAGCCGACGCCGGGACAGGGGGCAAGAGACCCAGTACTTC. It encodes CASSRRRDRGQETQYF.

The rearrangement links TRBV6-2 or TRBV6-3 to TRBJ1-5; 7 bases fit TRBD1. The CDR3 runs to 16 residues. The V gene's germline CDR1 is MNHEY and CDR2 SVGEGT. V trimming: 5 bases; J trimming: 4 bases; junction bases outside the gene matches: 11. The CDR3 bases are TGTGCCAGCAGTACCCCGCTTGGGACAGATAATCAGCCCCAGCATTTT. Its translation: CASSTPLGTDNQPQHF.

V usage is TRBV29-1 and J usage is TRBJ1-1; D is ambiguous. The CDR3 loop spans 12 amino acids. V shed 3 bases and J shed 3 bases, with 8 bases lying between them. The germline V gene encodes CDR1 SQVTM and CDR2 ANQGSEA. The DNA for the CDR3 is TGCAGCGTTGAGCGGTCTTACACTGAAGCTTTCTTT. This sequence encodes CSVERSYTEAFF. Full variable domain (outside the CDR3, taken from reference TRBV29-1 and TRBJ1-1): SAVISQKPSRDICQRGTSLTIQCQVDSQVTMMFWYRQQPGQSLTLIATANQGSEATYESGFVIDKFPISRPNLTFSTLTVSNMSPEDSSIYLCSVERSYTEAFFGQGTRLTVV.

The chain employs TRBV7-2 and TRBJ1-5, with TRBD1 as a possible D gene (5 bases). V was trimmed by 5 bases and J by 6 bases, leaving 14 bases between them. Germline V gene data show CDR1 as SGHTA and CDR2 as FQGNSA. This CDR3 has 14 amino acids. Here the CDR3 reads CASSPGPGGQPQHF. The DNA of the CDR3 is TGTGCCAGCAGCCCTGGACCGGGGGGTCAGCCCCAGCATTTT.

This clone was picked up a small number of times. V is TRBV5-1 and J is TRBJ1-3, with D maybe TRBD1 (6 bases). This CDR3 has 14 amino acids. The ends were cut back, 5 bases at V and 2 bases at J, with 11 bases in the middle. CDR1 SGHRS and CDR2 YFSETQ come from the germline V gene. The CDR3 loop reads CASRGSGAGNTIYF. The CDR3 region has the DNA TGCGCCAGCAGGGGGTCAGGGGCTGGAAACACCATATATTTT.

This clone has more than one count but fewer than ten. The V gene is TRBV5-4, the J gene TRBJ2-7; 11 nucleotides match TRBD2. Germline V gene data show CDR1 as SGHNT and CDR2 as YYREEE (reference sequence). V was clipped by 1 base and J by 3 bases; unmatched bases: 0. The CDR3 sequence is 14 residues long. The CDR3 nucleotides are TGTGCCAGCAGCTTGACTAGCGGGGGCTACGAGCAGTACTTC. This sequence encodes CASSLTSGGYEQYF.

CDR3 sequence (DNA): TGTGCCAGCAGTCAGACCAGGGAAGGAGGCTACACCTTC. It is translated as CASSQTREGGYTF. The chain couples TRBV3-1 (or the pseudogene TRBV3-2) to TRBJ1-2; possible D gene TRBD1, 5 bases. The CDR3 length is 13 residues. Germline values: CDR1 LGHDT, CDR2 YNNKEL (reference sequence). The V end was cut by 6 bases, the J end by 8 bases, with 16 bases between.

V gene TRBV9 combines with J gene TRBJ2-7; TRBD1 is a possible D gene (6 bases). This CDR3 contains 14 residues. The V gene's germline CDR1 is SGDLS and CDR2 YYNGEE. The germline V and J ends were trimmed by 0 bases and 4 bases, with 11 bases remaining between them. The CDR3 reads CASSVGPRGYEQYV. Written as DNA, the CDR3 is TGTGCCAGCAGCGTAGGCCCGAGGGGGTACGAGCAGTACGTC.

V is TRBV29-1 and J is TRBJ2-1, with 9 bases matching TRBD2. The CDR3 has 12 amino acids. The germline CDR1 and CDR2 sequences are SQVTM and ANQGSEA. Germline trimming cut 6 bases from V and 5 bases from J; bases unmatched to any gene: 2. In DNA, the CDR3 is TGCAGCGTGGGACTAGCAGACAATGAGCAGTTCTTC. Its translation: CSVGLADNEQFF.

V and J are TRBV9 and TRBJ1-3, with no clear D. Deletions cut 1 base from V and 0 bases from J, with 5 bases between. The CDR3 covers 14 residues. CDR1 is SGDLS and CDR2 is YYNGEE in the germline V gene. Here the CDR3 DNA reads TGTGCCAGCAGCGTAAGAGTCTCTGGAAACACCATATATTTT. Its translation: CASSVRVSGNTIYF.